The text below deals with one T cell receptor (beta chain). These data are taken from a study of T cell repertoires in cytomegalovirus infection. TCRdb fed the reads into MiXCR, producing one record per CDR3 protein. The sample has roughly 500,000 distinct CDR3 sequences, about 11% seen once. The V and J ends lost 5 bases and 2 bases, in that order; junction bases with no gene match: 5. Germline CDR1 and CDR2: MNHEY and SVGAGI. The CDR3 sequence is 14 residues long. The TCR sequence derives from a human donor in good health (CMV status not recorded). Some clones in this sample may be carry-over from other donors' samples. V usage is TRBV6-5 and J usage is TRBJ1-1; 7 bases fit TRBD1. The sequenced sample was PBMCs. CDR3 loop: CASSVDRANTEAFF. The CDR3 DNA reads as TGTGCCAGCAGTGTCGACAGGGCTAACACTGAAGCTTTCTTT.